One sample yielded the 18 T cell receptor beta chains listed below, sequenced in a study of OX40 agonist ivuxolimab in advanced cancers. Repertoires were generated with immunoSEQ multiplex PCR, while TCRdb's copy carries only in-frame clones and drops some. The data contain approximately 50,000 clones, about four fifths of them singletons. The specimen was CD4+ or CD8+ T cells sorted from blood, collected in a trial of the OX40 agonist ivuxolimab. Source of these receptors: an adult with an advanced solid tumor such as melanoma, head and neck, liver or kidney cancer.

V gene TRBV2 combines with J gene TRBJ2-1, with D perhaps matching TRBD1 or TRBD2 (5 bases each). There are 16 residues in the CDR3. The germline V gene encodes CDR1 SNHLY and CDR2 FYNNEI. Trimming pared 5 bases from V and 8 bases from J, leaving 22 bases between. The CDR3 DNA is TGTGCCAGCAGTTCCCTAGGGGCTCCTAACGGGGATGAGCAGTTCTTC. It yields the protein CASSSLGAPNGDEQFF. Using reference TRBV2 and TRBJ2-1 for the parts outside the CDR3, the full variable domain is EPEVTQTPSHQVTQMGQEVILRCVPISNHLYFYWYRQILGQKVEFLVSFYNNEISEKSEIFDDQFSVERPDGSNFTLKIRSTKLEDSAMYFCASSSLGAPNGDEQFFGPGTRLTVL.

The V call is TRBV27, the J call TRBJ1-5; weak D call: TRBD1 (5 bases). CDR1 MNHEY and CDR2 SMNVEV come from the germline V gene (reference sequence). This CDR3 contains 15 residues. V lost 6 bases, J lost 8 bases, and 20 bases lay in between. The DNA of the CDR3 is TGTGCCAGCAGGAAAGGATCGGGGCCCTGGGAGCCCCAGCATTTT. Translating it yields CASRKGSGPWEPQHF.

As regards this clone: Different DNA sequences within this sample yield the same CDR3. This chain uses TRBV19 with TRBJ2-5; D perhaps matches TRBD2 (5 bases). Germline CDR1 reads LNHDA; CDR2 reads SQIVND (reference sequence). Trimming removed 1 base from V and 5 bases from J, with 11 bases in between. The CDR3 runs to 14 residues. The CDR3 here is CASSIAEGGETQYF. The CDR3 bases are TGTGCCAGTAGTATAGCCGAGGGTGGGGAGACCCAGTACTTC.

A single count supports this clone. The chain couples TRBV6-5 to TRBJ2-5, with a tentative D call TRBD1 (5 bases). Trimming took 6 bases from V and 2 from J, leaving 10 bases between them. The V gene's germline CDR1 is MNHEY and CDR2 SVGAGI. The CDR3 runs 13 residues. DNA for the CDR3: TGTGCCAGCAGCCCAGGGCAACAAGAGACCCAGTACTTC. Residues: CASSPGQQETQYF.

The chain recombines TRBV6-5 with TRBJ1-1, with D perhaps matching TRBD1 (5 bases). The germline CDR1 and CDR2 sequences are MNHEY and SVGAGI. V was shortened by 6 bases and J by 5 bases, with 16 bases between the two germline ends. The CDR3 contains 14 residues. CDR3 coding DNA: TGTGCCAGCAGCCAGCCGGGGGTCGGGACTGAAGCTTTCTTT. Encoded protein: CASSQPGVGTEAFF.

The CDR3: CASSPGRVDSPLHF. The CDR3 DNA follows: TGTGCCAGCTCACCCGGCAGGGTCGATTCACCCCTCCACTTT. The genes are TRBV18 and TRBJ1-6; possible D gene TRBD1, 5 bases. This CDR3 has 14 residues. The germline CDR1 and CDR2 sequences are KGHSH and LQKENI. V lost 3 bases and J lost 8, with 11 bases in between. Drawing the rest from reference TRBV18 and TRBJ1-6, the complete variable domain is NAGVMQNPRHLVRRRGQEARLRCSPMKGHSHVYWYRQLPEEGLKFMVYLQKENIIDESGMPKERFSAEFPKEGPSILRIQQVVRGDSAAYFCASSPGRVDSPLHFGNGTRLTVT.

V and J are TRBV15 and TRBJ2-2; 7 nucleotides line up with TRBD2. CDR1 LNHNV and CDR2 YYDKDF come from the germline V gene (reference sequence). The CDR3 is made up of 16 amino acids. The junction had 6 bases not matched to a gene; V was cut back by 3 bases and J by 2 bases. DNA for the CDR3: TGTGCCACCAGCAGGGATGGGGGACTAAACACCGGGGAGCTGTTTTTT. It codes for CATSRDGGLNTGELFF.

The rearrangement uses TRBV7-2 and TRBJ2-5; 8 nucleotides align to TRBD2. V lost 4 bases to trimming and J lost 2 bases; unmatched junction nucleotides: 3. From germline, CDR1 is SGHTA and CDR2 FQGNSA. This CDR3 has 14 amino acids. CDR3 nucleotides: TGTGCCAGCAGCTCTACTAGCGGACAAGAGACCCAGTACTTC. It is translated as CASSSTSGQETQYF. Full variable domain (remainder filled in from reference TRBV7-2 and TRBJ2-5): GAGVSQSPSNKVTEKGKDVELRCDPISGHTALYWYRQSLGQGLEFLIYFQGNSAPDKSGLPSDRFSAERTGGSVSTLTIQRTQQEDSAVYLCASSSTSGQETQYFGPGTRLLVL.

The chain combines TRBV19 with TRBJ1-5; TRBD1 matches at 7 bases. Germline lookup yields CDR1 LNHDA and CDR2 SQIVND (reference sequence). The CDR3 is made up of 16 amino acids. V lost 4 bases and J lost 5; bases outside the gene matches: 11. CDR3 bases: TGTGCCAGTAGTACCCGCCCGACAGGGATGTATCAGCCCCAGCATTTT. Amino acids: CASSTRPTGMYQPQHF. The full variable domain, with the rest looked up from reference TRBV19 and TRBJ1-5, is DGGITQSPKYLFRKEGQNVTLSCEQNLNHDAMYWYRQDPGQGLRLIYYSQIVNDFQKGDIAEGYSVSREKKESFPLTVTSAQKNPTAFYLCASSTRPTGMYQPQHFGDGTRLSIL.

The CDR3 region is CAWSSGGGQPQHF. Written as DNA, the CDR3 is TGTGCCTGGAGTTCGGGGGGCGGGCAGCCCCAGCATTTT. This chain connects TRBV30 to TRBJ1-5, with a weak D call TRBD1 (6 bases). Germline V gene sequence: CDR1 GTSNPN, CDR2 SVGIG (reference sequence). The CDR3 totals 13 residues. Deletions cut 2 bases from V and 7 bases from J, with 12 bases between.

This sequence joins TRBV27 and TRBJ1-2; TRBD1 might be the D (6 bases). Deletions cut 4 bases from V and 2 bases from J, with 14 bases between. CDR3 length: 15 amino acids. Germline values: CDR1 MNHEY, CDR2 SMNVEV (reference sequence). The CDR3 DNA reads as TGTGCCAGCAGTTCCGAGTGGGGGGGCAACTATGGCTACACCTTC. This gives the protein CASSSEWGGNYGYTF.

This sequence joins TRBV5-1 and TRBJ2-1; 7 bases map to TRBD2. The germline gives CDR1 SGHRS, CDR2 YFSETQ. This CDR3 spans 15 amino acids. V lost 6 bases to trimming and J lost 7 bases; unmatched junction nucleotides: 13. The CDR3 nucleotides read TGCGCCAGCACTCTGTCCGGCGGGAGTGATAATGAGCAGTTCTTC. This translates into CASTLSGGSDNEQFF.

The chain is built from TRBV7-2 and TRBJ1-1; D remains unclear. V was clipped by 4 bases and J by 5 bases, with 14 bases between them. Germline CDR1 is SGHTA and CDR2 is FQGNSA. The CDR3 consists of 14 residues. The CDR3 here is CASSSRGGGTEAFF. The CDR3 DNA reads TGTGCCAGCAGCTCCCGTGGAGGAGGGACTGAAGCTTTCTTT.

This clone has more than one count but fewer than ten. The J gene is TRBJ2-3, the V gene TRBV10-2; D is perhaps TRBD1 (6 bases). This CDR3 is built from 14 residues. The germline V gene has CDR1 WSHSY and CDR2 SAAADI. The germline V and J ends were trimmed by 4 bases and 6 bases, with 14 bases remaining between them. The CDR3 protein is CASSGGDIRDTQYF. In DNA, the CDR3 is TGCGCCAGCAGTGGTGGGGACATAAGGGATACGCAGTATTTT.

This chain links TRBV4-1 with TRBJ2-1; a weak D match, TRBD2 (6 bases). Germline V lookup: CDR1 MGHRA, CDR2 YSYEKL. V was clipped by 3 bases and J by 3 bases, with 15 bases between them. The CDR3 runs 16 residues. CDR3 in amino acids: CASSQRGLTIYNEQFF. DNA for the CDR3: TGCGCCAGCAGCCAGAGGGGACTGACGATCTACAATGAGCAGTTCTTC.

The chain recombines TRBV20-1 with TRBJ2-7, with unresolved D. In germline, CDR1 is DFQATT, CDR2 SNEGSKA (reference sequence). The CDR3 extends over 10 amino acids. Trimming pared 3 bases from V and 7 bases from J, leaving 7 bases between. CDR3 DNA: TGCAGTGCTAGCCTGTTTGAGCAGTACTTC. Translation gives CSASLFEQYF.

V gene TRBV15 combines with J gene TRBJ2-7; 8 bases line up with TRBD1. The germline gives CDR1 LNHNV, CDR2 YYDKDF (reference sequence). The CDR3 runs to 15 residues. The J segment lost 3 bases and the V segment lost 1 base, leaving 5 bases of the junction unmatched. Written as DNA, the CDR3 is TGTGCCACCAGCAGAGCCCTACAGGGGGGCTACGAGCAGTACTTC. Amino acids: CATSRALQGGYEQYF.

V usage is TRBV11-2 and J usage is TRBJ2-1, with TRBD1 matching 7 bases. Trimming removed 4 bases from V and 4 bases from J; junction bases left unmatched: 10. Germline loops: CDR1 SGHAT, CDR2 FQNNGV. The CDR3 has 16 residues. CDR3 amino acids: CASSSRQGGRYNEQFF. CDR3 bases: TGTGCCAGCAGCTCGAGACAGGGTGGTAGGTACAATGAGCAGTTCTTC. Combining the CDR3 with reference TRBV11-2 and TRBJ2-1 gives the whole variable domain EAGVAQSPRYKIIEKRQSVAFWCNPISGHATLYWYQQILGQGPKLLIQFQNNGVVDDSQLPKDRFSAERLKGVDSTLKIQPAKLEDSAVYLCASSSRQGGRYNEQFFGPGTRLTVL.